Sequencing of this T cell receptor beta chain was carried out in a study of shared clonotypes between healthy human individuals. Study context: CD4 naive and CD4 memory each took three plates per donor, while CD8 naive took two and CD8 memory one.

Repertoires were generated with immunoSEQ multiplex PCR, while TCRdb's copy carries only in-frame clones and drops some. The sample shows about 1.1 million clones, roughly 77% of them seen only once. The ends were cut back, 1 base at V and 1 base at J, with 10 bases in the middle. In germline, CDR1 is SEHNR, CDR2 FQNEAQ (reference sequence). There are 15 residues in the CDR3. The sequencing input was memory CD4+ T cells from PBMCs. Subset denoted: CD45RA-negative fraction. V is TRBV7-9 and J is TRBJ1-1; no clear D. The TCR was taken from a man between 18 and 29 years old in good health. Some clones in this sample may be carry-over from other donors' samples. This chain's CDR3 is CASSLGGRGNTEAFF. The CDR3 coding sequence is TGTGCCAGCAGCTTAGGAGGGCGTGGGAACACTGAAGCTTTCTTT.